Below, 13 T cell receptor beta chains from the same sample are listed, as sequenced in a study of blood T cells in healthy people across ages (dated by TCRdb to between 2014 and 2016). The protocol used for the library was 5' RACE. Sequencing instrument: Illumina HiSeq 2500. The second PCR ran for about 7 to 11 cycles and used a J-beta primer mix along with a sample-barcoded 5' primer. TCRdb's own reprocessing of the public reads used fastp at Q25 and MiXCR and kept productive beta chains. One record per CDR3 amino acid sequence lists the most common genes and DNA. The sample profile shows 550,000 to 600,000 distinct CDR3 sequences; approximately 25% of them were found once. In total, the top ten clones hold under 20% of the sample. The sequenced sample consisted of blood. Receptor source: a woman aged 70 to 79 in good health.

In this sample, this clonotype turned up a few times. CDR3 amino acids: CAWSPTGSYGYTF. Here the CDR3 DNA reads TGTGCCTGGAGTCCCACAGGGAGCTATGGCTACACCTTC. V and J are TRBV30 and TRBJ1-2; the D gene is possibly TRBD1 (6 bases). CDR3 length: 13 residues. Between the trimmed V and J ends, which lost 2 bases and 4 bases, there was a span of 11 bases. Germline values: CDR1 GTSNPN, CDR2 SVGIG (reference sequence).

This rearrangement joins TRBV20-1 to TRBJ2-5; no clear D gene. The CDR3 has 16 amino acids. Germline CDR1 reads DFQATT; CDR2 reads SNEGSKA (reference sequence). The germline V and J ends were trimmed by 1 base and 3 bases, with 18 bases remaining between them. CDR3 region: CSARVSVGVVEETQYF. CDR3 DNA: TGCAGTGCTAGAGTATCGGTTGGCGTAGTCGAAGAGACCCAGTACTTC.

The genes are TRBV6-1 and TRBJ2-3, with TRBD2 as a possible D gene (5 bases). The CDR3 consists of 14 residues. Trimming shortened V by 8 bases and J by 0 bases, and 12 bases separated the two germline ends. Germline V CDR1 and CDR2: MNHNS, SASEGT. CDR3 in amino acids: CASWSGRSTDTQYF. The CDR3 DNA sequence: TGTGCCAGCTGGAGCGGACGGAGCACAGATACGCAGTATTTT.

This clonotype was picked up many times. V gene TRBV29-1 combines with J gene TRBJ1-1, with D unresolved. From germline, CDR1 is SQVTM and CDR2 ANQGSEA. The germline V and J ends were trimmed by 3 bases and 0 bases, with 8 bases remaining between them. The CDR3 has 13 residues. CDR3 region: CSVDYPVNTEAFF. For the CDR3, the DNA is TGCAGCGTTGATTATCCGGTGAACACTGAAGCTTTCTTT. Full variable domain (outside the CDR3, taken from reference TRBV29-1 and TRBJ1-1): SAVISQKPSRDICQRGTSLTIQCQVDSQVTMMFWYRQQPGQSLTLIATANQGSEATYESGFVIDKFPISRPNLTFSTLTVSNMSPEDSSIYLCSVDYPVNTEAFFGQGTRLTVV.

Many counts were recorded for this clonotype. This rearrangement joins TRBV18 to TRBJ2-3; 8 bases map to TRBD1. In germline, CDR1 is KGHSH, CDR2 LQKENI. This CDR3 has 16 residues. V gave up 5 bases and J gave up 3 bases; unmatched junction bases: 10. This chain's CDR3 is CASSSRTGRVTDTQYF. CDR3 in DNA: TGTGCCAGCTCATCTCGGACAGGGAGAGTGACAGATACGCAGTATTTT. Variable domain in full (rest from reference TRBV18 and TRBJ2-3): NAGVMQNPRHLVRRRGQEARLRCSPMKGHSHVYWYRQLPEEGLKFMVYLQKENIIDESGMPKERFSAEFPKEGPSILRIQQVVRGDSAAYFCASSSRTGRVTDTQYFGPGTRLTVL.

The chain is built from TRBV29-1 and TRBJ2-5, with no clear D. V lost 4 bases to trimming and J lost 0 bases, with 6 bases between them. CDR1 is SQVTM and CDR2 is ANQGSEA in the germline V gene. The CDR3 is 12 amino acids. The CDR3 sequence: CSVGIYQETQYF. The CDR3 bases are TGCAGCGTTGGCATATACCAAGAGACCCAGTACTTC.

This clonotype was seen at least ten times. V is TRBV5-5 and J is TRBJ2-5, with 11 positions matching TRBD2. The J call is in doubt because the DNA end fits TRBJ2-7 better. Looked up from germline, CDR1 is SGHKS and CDR2 is YYEKEE (reference sequence). CDR3 length: 15 amino acids. The DNA of the CDR3 is TGTGCCAGCAGCTTGCTAGCGGGGGGTCCCTACGAGCAGTACTTC. It encodes CASSLLAGGPYEQYF.

This clonotype showed up just a few times. CDR3 residues: CASSISMTSGGRGETQYF. Written as DNA, the CDR3 is TGCGCCAGCAGCATTTCGATGACTAGCGGGGGGCGGGGAGAGACCCAGTACTTC. The J gene is TRBJ2-5, the V gene TRBV5-1, with 13 bases fitting TRBD2. Germline V CDR1 and CDR2: SGHRS, YFSETQ. J was trimmed by 4 bases and V by 4 bases; bases with no gene match: 13. This CDR3 has 18 amino acids.

This clonotype has a count of ten or more. The CDR3 bases are TGTGCCAGCAGCCGTAAATACGGGGCATACAATGAGCAGTTCTTC. As protein: CASSRKYGAYNEQFF. The rearrangement joins TRBV5-6 to TRBJ2-1; D may be TRBD1 or TRBD2 (5 bases each). Germline lookup yields CDR1 SGHDT and CDR2 YYEEEE. V was clipped by 4 bases and J by 4 bases, with 15 bases between them. The CDR3 extends over 15 amino acids.

This clonotype was observed once. The rearrangement uses TRBV6-5 and TRBJ1-2; D is uncertain. The germline gives CDR1 MNHEY, CDR2 SVGAGI. There are 13 residues in the CDR3. V shed 8 bases and J shed 4 bases, with 14 bases lying between them. CDR3 region: CASSEKGAYGYTF. The CDR3 DNA sequence: TGTGCCAGCTCAGAAAAGGGTGCCTATGGCTACACCTTC.

The CDR3 DNA follows: TGCAGTGCTTTGCGGGGGGCCGATTACAATGAGCAGTTCTTC. Encoded protein: CSALRGADYNEQFF. The chain uses TRBV20-1 and TRBJ2-1; 8 bases agree with TRBD2. The V gene end was trimmed by 5 bases and the J gene end by 4 bases; junction bases not matched to a gene: 7. Germline CDR1 is DFQATT and CDR2 is SNEGSKA (reference sequence). This CDR3 has 14 amino acids.

The J gene is TRBJ1-5, the V gene TRBV20-1; 9 nucleotides line up with TRBD1. Germline CDR1 is DFQATT and CDR2 is SNEGSKA (reference sequence). The CDR3 is 15 amino acids. V lost 1 base to trimming and J lost 6 bases; unmatched junction nucleotides: 7. Written as DNA, the CDR3 is TGCAGTGCTAGAGGTCTAACAGGGGGCGGTCAGCCCCAGCATTTT. This codes for CSARGLTGGGQPQHF.

This chain links TRBV10-3 with TRBJ1-6; D may be TRBD1 (6 bases). Trimming took 6 bases from V and 10 from J, leaving 16 bases between them. Germline assignment: CDR1 ENHRY and CDR2 SYGVKD. There are 14 residues in the CDR3. CDR3 in DNA: TGTGCCATCAGGCGGGACACCGAAGGATCACCCCTCCACTTT. It encodes CAIRRDTEGSPLHF.